A single sample is the source of the 27 T cell receptor beta chains below, sequenced in a study of T-cell reconstitution after alpha-beta-depleted transplantation in children. Unique molecular identifiers were used in preparing the TCRbeta library. TCRdb ran MiXCR on the PCR reads and lists one entry per CDR3 protein. The sample has some 200,000 distinct CDR3 sequences, approximately 8% seen once. The source material was PBMCs, mostly from graft donor cells, sampled 360 days after TCRalphabeta/CD19-depleted stem cell transplant. The receptor source for this set is a male patient aged 2-9 years who had a stem cell transplant for acute myeloid leukemia, so the T cells may come from the graft donor.

This clonotype occurred a few times. The rearrangement uses TRBV5-1 and TRBJ2-1; TRBD1 aligns across 8 bases. Germline assignment: CDR1 SGHRS and CDR2 YFSETQ. This CDR3 has 16 amino acids. J was trimmed by 4 bases and V by 2 bases; bases with no gene match: 8. In nucleotides, the CDR3 is TGCGCCAGCAGCTTAGGTATGGACAGGGAATACAATGAGCAGTTCTTC. Protein product: CASSLGMDREYNEQFF.

In its sample, this clonotype was seen many times. Here the CDR3 reads CASSFRNTEAFF. The CDR3 nucleotides are TGTGCCAGTAGCTTCAGGAACACTGAAGCTTTCTTT. This rearrangement joins TRBV12-3 or TRBV12-4 to TRBJ1-1; D is uncertain. The CDR3 contains 12 residues. The ends were cut back, 9 bases at V and 1 base at J, with 9 bases in the middle.

The chain joins TRBV29-1 to TRBJ2-7; D is undetermined. V lost 5 bases and J lost 3, with 11 bases in between. The germline V gene has CDR1 SQVTM and CDR2 ANQGSEA. There are 12 residues in the CDR3. The CDR3 DNA follows: TGCAGCGTTCTGAACTCGGGCTACGAGCAGTACGTC. This gives the protein CSVLNSGYEQYV.

The chain couples TRBV28 to TRBJ2-7; 8 bases fit TRBD2. V shed 6 bases, J shed 4 bases, and the junction held 5 bases outside the gene matches. Germline assignment: CDR1 MDHEN and CDR2 SYDVKM. The CDR3 has 13 residues. The chain's CDR3 is CASRATGGYEQYF. The CDR3 DNA sequence: TGTGCCAGCAGGGCCACGGGGGGGTACGAGCAGTACTTC.

This rearrangement joins TRBV20-1 to TRBJ2-5; 10 bases map to TRBD2. Germline V lookup: CDR1 DFQATT, CDR2 SNEGSKA (reference sequence). The CDR3 is made up of 14 amino acids. V dropped 3 bases and J dropped 5; count of bases not matched to a gene: 6. The CDR3 region is CSASLAGAAETQYF. As DNA, the CDR3 is TGCAGTGCTAGTCTAGCGGGGGCCGCGGAGACCCAGTACTTC.

This clonotype turned up a few times. The chain recombines TRBV18 with TRBJ2-5, with unresolved D. This CDR3 contains 15 residues. Germline loops: CDR1 KGHSH, CDR2 LQKENI. Trimming took 3 bases from V and 4 from J, leaving 15 bases between them. The CDR3 DNA sequence: TGTGCCAGCTCACCGTCCGAAGGTACACGAGAGACCCAGTACTTC. It codes for CASSPSEGTRETQYF.

V usage is TRBV5-8 and J usage is TRBJ2-3; TRBD2 aligns across 8 bases. The CDR3 is made up of 14 amino acids. Germline-derived CDR1 and CDR2 are SGHTS and YDEGEE. V trimming: 3 bases; J trimming: 6 bases; junction bases outside the gene matches: 6. The chain's CDR3 is CASSSTSVRDTQYF. The CDR3 DNA sequence: TGTGCCAGCAGCTCGACTAGCGTGAGGGATACGCAGTATTTT.

The gene calls are TRBV11-2 and TRBJ2-1, with 8 bases matching TRBD2. Germline V lookup: CDR1 SGHAT, CDR2 FQNNGV. V dropped 4 bases and J dropped 7; count of bases not matched to a gene: 12. The length of the CDR3 is 16 residues. CDR3 DNA: TGTGCCAGCAGCTACGAGCGGGAGAGTGGTGTAAATGAGCAGTTCTTC. It is translated as CASSYERESGVNEQFF. The full variable domain, its missing parts supplied by reference TRBV11-2 and TRBJ2-1, is EAGVAQSPRYKIIEKRQSVAFWCNPISGHATLYWYQQILGQGPKLLIQFQNNGVVDDSQLPKDRFSAERLKGVDSTLKIQPAKLEDSAVYLCASSYERESGVNEQFFGPGTRLTVL.

This clonotype was recorded at least ten times. This chain uses TRBV12-3 or TRBV12-4 with TRBJ2-2; 8 bases agree with TRBD1. J was trimmed by 5 bases and V by 2 bases; bases with no gene match: 1. The CDR3 consists of 14 residues. The CDR3 is CASSLYRGTGELFF. CDR3 sequence (DNA): TGTGCCAGCAGTTTATACAGGGGGACCGGGGAGCTGTTTTTT.

The chain recombines TRBV20-1 with TRBJ2-7, with TRBD2 identical over 9 bases. This CDR3 contains 16 residues. Germline V gene sequence: CDR1 DFQATT, CDR2 SNEGSKA (reference sequence). The V and J ends lost 5 bases and 4 bases, in that order; junction bases with no gene match: 15. The CDR3 DNA sequence: TGCAGTGCTCGGGCGCGGGGGGGAGGGCCCCTTTACGAGCAGTACTTC. Its protein product is CSARARGGGPLYEQYF.

The chain uses TRBV2 and TRBJ1-5; D perhaps matches TRBD1 (6 bases). V was clipped by 4 bases and J by 0 bases, with 16 bases between them. CDR3 length equals 17 residues. The germline V gene encodes CDR1 SNHLY and CDR2 FYNNEI. The CDR3 region has the DNA TGTGCCAGCAGTGGCTCGACAGGCTTCTATAGCAATCAGCCCCAGCATTTT. Its protein product is CASSGSTGFYSNQPQHF.

In its sample, this clonotype was seen many times. This chain joins TRBV18 and TRBJ1-4, with D tentatively TRBD1 (6 bases). This CDR3 has 15 amino acids. Deletions cut 4 bases from V and 8 bases from J, with 17 bases between. Germline V gives CDR1 KGHSH, CDR2 LQKENI. The CDR3 DNA reads TGTGCCAGCTCACGGCAAGGAGGGGGAGAGGAAAAACTGTTTTTT. It encodes CASSRQGGGEEKLFF.

This clonotype was detected many times. The chain employs TRBV12-3 or TRBV12-4 and TRBJ2-5, with D unclear. V lost 3 bases and J 1 base, leaving 9 bases between the germline ends. CDR3 length equals 14 residues. Here the CDR3 reads CASSFTASQETQYF. The CDR3, as DNA: TGTGCCAGCAGTTTTACGGCCTCCCAAGAGACCCAGTACTTC.

This clonotype was seen only a few times. The chain joins TRBV7-2 to TRBJ2-1; the match to TRBD2 covers 10 bases. Germline V lookup: CDR1 SGHTA, CDR2 FQGNSA. CDR3 length: 14 amino acids. J was trimmed by 5 bases and V by 3 bases; bases with no gene match: 1. The CDR3 sequence is CASSFTSGNNEQFF. The CDR3 DNA sequence: TGTGCCAGCAGCTTTACTAGCGGGAACAATGAGCAGTTCTTC.

V usage is TRBV25-1 and J usage is TRBJ2-2, with D possibly being TRBD1 (6 bases). Trimming left V 11 bases short and J 3 bases short, with 10 bases between. The germline gives CDR1 MGHDK, CDR2 SYGVNS. The CDR3 sequence is 12 residues long. The CDR3 DNA follows: TGTGCCGGACAGCAGGACACCGGGGAGCTGTTTTTT. This sequence encodes CAGQQDTGELFF. Using reference TRBV25-1 and TRBJ2-2 for the parts outside the CDR3, the full variable domain is EADIYQTPRYLVIGTGKKITLECSQTMGHDKMYWYQQDPGMELHLIHYSYGVNSTEKGDLSSESTVSRIRTEHFPLTLESARPSHTSQYLCAGQQDTGELFFGEGSRLTVL.

This clonotype was recorded many times. The V gene is TRBV6-5, the J gene TRBJ1-1; D may be TRBD1 (5 bases). The CDR3 has 15 residues. The V end lost 2 bases, the J end lost 3 bases, and 13 bases lay between the germline ends. Germline V gives CDR1 MNHEY, CDR2 SVGAGI. The CDR3: CASSYSTGVDTEAFF. Written as DNA, the CDR3 is TGTGCCAGCAGTTACAGCACGGGGGTGGACACTGAAGCTTTCTTT.

This clonotype was recorded only once. An end of the junction differs from the germline gene, which may be a read error. V gene TRBV6-1 combines with J gene TRBJ2-4, with 11 bases identical to TRBD1. CDR3 length: 16 amino acids. Germline-derived CDR1 and CDR2 are MNHNS and SASEGT. The CDR3 coding sequence is TGTGCCAGCAGTGAATCTGGACAGGGGGCCAAAAACATTCAGTGCTTC. Its protein is CASSESGQGAKNIQCF.

This clonotype was seen many times. The CDR3 is CSAIGAGGRTDTQYF. Here the CDR3 DNA reads TGCAGTGCTATTGGGGCGGGAGGTCGCACAGATACGCAGTATTTT. The chain employs TRBV20-1 and TRBJ2-3, with 8 bases matching TRBD2. The CDR3 totals 15 residues. CDR1 DFQATT and CDR2 SNEGSKA come from the germline V gene (reference sequence). Trimming at V came to 4 bases and at J to 1 base, leaving 7 bases not matched to a gene.

In its sample, this clonotype was seen a few times. This chain joins TRBV5-1 and TRBJ1-5; D may be TRBD1 (6 bases). In germline, CDR1 is SGHRS, CDR2 YFSETQ. This CDR3 contains 13 residues. V lost 4 bases, J lost 6 bases, and 11 bases lay in between. The CDR3 here is CASSRQQGQPQHF. The CDR3 nucleotides are TGCGCCAGCAGCCGGCAACAGGGTCAGCCCCAGCATTTT.

The chain links TRBV29-1 to TRBJ1-6, with a weak D call TRBD1 (6 bases). This CDR3 region has 13 residues. Germline V gene data show CDR1 as SQVTM and CDR2 as ANQGSEA. The DNA for the CDR3 is TGCATCGCTGGGGAACAGGGAGGTTCACCCCTCCACTTT. As protein: CIAGEQGGSPLHF.

In this sample, this clonotype turned up a few times. The chain has TRBV10-3 and TRBJ2-7, with 7 bases lining up with TRBD1. The CDR3 covers 14 residues. J was trimmed by 6 bases and V by 5 bases; bases with no gene match: 10. Per the germline V gene, CDR1 is ENHRY and CDR2 is SYGVKD. CDR3 sequence reads: CAISRQGTLGEQYV. As DNA, the CDR3 is TGTGCCATCAGTAGACAGGGTACCCTAGGCGAGCAGTACGTC.

The V call is TRBV7-9, the J call TRBJ2-4; D is unclear. Germline loops: CDR1 SEHNR, CDR2 FQNEAQ (reference sequence). Trimming stripped 5 bases from V and 6 bases from J, with 11 bases between. There are 13 residues in the CDR3. The CDR3 coding sequence is TGTGCCAGCAGCCTCAACAGTCCAAACATTCAGTACTTC. Protein sequence: CASSLNSPNIQYF.

Many counts were recorded for this clonotype. The chain links TRBV24-1 to TRBJ2-7, with 12 nucleotides matching TRBD1. Germline V gene lookup returns CDR1 KGHDR and CDR2 SFDVKD. V shed 6 bases and J 3 bases; nucleotides not matched to a gene: 8. CDR3 size: 16 residues. The CDR3 DNA sequence: TGTGCCACCAGTTTTCCGGGACAGGGGGCGGTCTACGAGCAGTACGTC. It is translated as CATSFPGQGAVYEQYV.

This clonotype was seen a few times. The CDR3 DNA follows: TGCAGTGAAGTCGGGGGCTTTGCAGATACGCAGTATTTT. It is translated as CSEVGGFADTQYF. The chain employs TRBV20-1 and TRBJ2-3; either TRBD1 or TRBD2 may fit D (6 bases each). CDR1 is DFQATT, CDR2 SNEGSKA, per germline (reference sequence). The CDR3 spans 13 residues. V was shortened by 7 bases and J by 4 bases, with 15 bases between the two germline ends.

The chain uses TRBV5-1 and TRBJ2-3, with 12 positions matching TRBD2. This CDR3 has 19 residues. Germline CDR1 is SGHRS and CDR2 is YFSETQ. V shed 2 bases, J shed 4 bases, and the junction held 14 bases outside the gene matches. The DNA of the CDR3 is TGCGCCAGCAGCTTACAGACTAGCGGGAGTTCTCATGCCCCAGATACGCAGTATTTT. Its translation is CASSLQTSGSSHAPDTQYF.

This clonotype showed up just a few times. The chain employs TRBV11-2 and TRBJ1-1, with D unclear. Germline CDR1 reads SGHAT; CDR2 reads FQNNGV. V was pared by 1 base and J by 7 bases, with 7 bases between. This CDR3 is built from 12 residues. The CDR3 protein is CASSLGRVEAFF. CDR3 DNA: TGTGCCAGCAGCTTAGGCCGGGTTGAAGCTTTCTTT.

This clonotype was detected a few times. V is TRBV6-5 and J is TRBJ2-7, with a weak D call TRBD2 (5 bases). The germline V and J ends were trimmed by 10 bases and 4 bases, with 14 bases remaining between them. The CDR3 consists of 12 residues. The germline V gene has CDR1 MNHEY and CDR2 SVGAGI. The CDR3 DNA follows: TGTGCCACCTGGTGGCGGGCTTACGAGCAGTACTTC. Translation gives CATWWRAYEQYF.